Shown below are 4 T cell receptor beta chains from a single sample sequenced in a study of T cells in Graves' hyperthyroidism and ophthalmopathy. Amplification of TCR beta CDR3 regions was performed using RNA transcripts as template. The primer set for the first-round RT-PCR of the TCR CDR3 was HTBI. TCRdb re-derived calls from the multiplex PCR reads in MiXCR, one entry per CDR3 protein. The table records approximately 150,000 distinct CDR3 sequences, about a tenth of them present only once. The sequencing sample was made of blood. These TCRs come from a woman between 18 and 29 years old with Graves' hyperthyroidism that later progressed to Graves' ophthalmopathy.

This clonotype has only a few counts. The V call is TRBV18, the J call TRBJ2-5; 10 bases fit TRBD2. This CDR3 comprises 16 residues. Trimming removed 3 bases from V and 5 bases from J; junction bases left unmatched: 9. The germline gives CDR1 KGHSH, CDR2 LQKENI. The CDR3 protein is CASSPSSGGAPETQYF. CDR3 nucleotides: TGTGCCAGCTCACCCTCGAGCGGGGGGGCCCCTGAGACCCAGTACTTC.

This clonotype turned up a few times. Since a much larger clone is just one base distant, this may be a read error. The chain carries TRBV11-2 and TRBJ2-3, with D unresolved. Per the germline V gene, CDR1 is SGHAT and CDR2 is FQNNGV. CDR3 size: 16 residues. Deletions cut 2 bases from V and 0 bases from J, with 12 bases between. For the CDR3, the DNA is TGTGCCAGCAGCTTATCCGGCGAGACGAGCACAGATACGCAGTATTTT. Its protein product is CASSLSGETSTDTQYF.

At least ten counts were recorded for this clonotype. The V call is TRBV5-1, the J call TRBJ2-1; no clear D. This CDR3 has 15 residues. The germline V and J ends were trimmed by 4 bases and 0 bases, with 11 bases remaining between them. Per the germline V gene, CDR1 is SGHRS and CDR2 is YFSETQ. CDR3 sequence (DNA): TGCGCCAGCAGCCTAGACACGAGCTCCTACAATGAGCAGTTCTTC. This sequence encodes CASSLDTSSYNEQFF. The full variable domain, in which reference TRBV5-1 and TRBJ2-1 provide the parts outside the CDR3, is KAGVTQTPRYLIKTRGQQVTLSCSPISGHRSVSWYQQTPGQGLQFLFEYFSETQRNKGNFPGRFSGRQFSNSRSEMNVSTLELGDSALYLCASSLDTSSYNEQFFGPGTRLTVL.

Ten or more counts support this clonotype. J is TRBJ2-1 and V is TRBV29-1; TRBD2 aligns across 13 bases. J was trimmed by 6 bases and V by 7 bases; bases with no gene match: 6. Germline CDR1 reads SQVTM; CDR2 reads ANQGSEA. The CDR3 has 14 residues. CDR3: CSGGLAGVPNEQFF. In DNA form, the CDR3 reads TGCAGCGGCGGACTAGCGGGAGTCCCCAATGAGCAGTTCTTC.